A single T cell receptor beta chain is shown here with its context. The data were taken from a study of blood T cell repertoires in COVID-19. As for the study in general: The study drew acute and convalescent COVID-19 samples from the United States, Italy and Spain.

Authors' methods: Amplification with reference gene primers provided the estimates of nucleated cell counts. Method: immunoSEQ multiplex PCR; TCRdb's copy keeps in-frame clones and lacks some. The DNA gave D and trimming, while V, J and clone size come from that table. The sample has about 230,000 clones, less than 90% seen once. This CDR3 has 16 residues. Germline CDR1 LGHDT, CDR2 YNNKEL (reference sequence). Trimming cost V 2 bases and J 0 bases, with 14 bases left between them. This chain joins TRBV3-1 (or the pseudogene TRBV3-2) and TRBJ2-7, with a tentative D call TRBD2 (5 bases). The TCR comes from a woman in her seventies with active or convalescent COVID-19. Sample: peripheral blood. The CDR3 nucleotides are TGTGCCAGCAGCCAATGGACTCACCCATTCTCCTACGAGCAGTACTTC. Protein product: CASSQWTHPFSYEQYF.